The rows below give T cell receptor beta chains drawn from one sample of a study of T cell repertoires in cytomegalovirus infection. MiXCR, run by TCRdb on the reads, gives a single entry per CDR3 protein. The sample has around 240,000 distinct CDR3 sequences; roughly 22% are singletons. The specimen sequenced was CD8+ T cells from PBMCs. These receptors all come from a human donor in good health (CMV status not recorded). Some clones in this sample may be carry-over from other donors' samples. Each CDR3 is given with its conserved first and last residue. A D gene is named only where the DNA matches it firmly. For some rows the clone size is stated as once, few or many, or as a class when expanded; others skip it.

cdr3_length j_call clone_size d_call v_call cdr3_nt cdr3_aa
14 TRBJ2-1 many - TRBV6-2/TRBV6-3 TGTGCCAGCAGCCACCCCGGGGCGTACAATGAGCAGTTCTTC CASSHPGAYNEQFF
16 TRBJ1-6 - - TRBV2 TGTGCCAGCAAGGGCCCAGGGTTTACCTATAATTCACCCCTCCACTTT CASKGPGFTYNSPLHF
17 TRBJ1-4 - - TRBV14 TGTGCCAGCAGCCAAGAAATAGGTGGCCGCCCCGGTGAAAAACTGTTTTTT CASSQEIGGRPGEKLFF
13 TRBJ2-3 many TRBD2 TRBV7-8 TGTGCCAGCAGTCCGGGGGGGCCGGATACGCAGTATTTT CASSPGGPDTQYF
12 TRBJ2-7 few TRBD1 TRBV2 TGTGCCAGCAGTTCGGACAGGGTGGAGCAGTACTTC CASSSDRVEQYF
14 TRBJ2-7 - - TRBV28 TGTGCCAGCAGTTTCCAGGGGTTAACCTACGAGCAGTACTTC CASSFQGLTYEQYF
14 TRBJ2-5 many TRBD2 TRBV28 TGTGCCAGCAGTCCCCCGGGAGGGGACGAGACCCAGTACTTC CASSPPGGDETQYF
17 TRBJ2-2 few - TRBV12-3/TRBV12-4 TGTGCCAGCAACCTCAATTCAGGGGGGTACGGAACCGGGGAGCTGTTTTTT CASNLNSGGYGTGELFF
16 TRBJ2-3 few - TRBV20-1 TGCAGTGCTAGAGATATCCGGACCCACGACACAGATACGCAGTATTTT CSARDIRTHDTDTQYF
14 TRBJ1-1 - - TRBV11-2 TGTGCCAGCAACCCCGGGGGAGGGGTCACTAAAGCTTTCTTT CASNPGGGVTKAFF
14 TRBJ2-1 many - TRBV7-9 TGTGCCAGCAGCTTAGCTTACGCAGACAATGAGCAGTTCTTC CASSLAYADNEQFF
14 TRBJ1-2 - - TRBV29-1 TGCAGCGTTGAAGCCCCATCTCACCTCAATGGCTACACCTTC CSVEAPSHLNGYTF
14 TRBJ2-2 - - TRBV3-1 TGTGCCAGCAGCCCCGAGGCAGGGTCCGGGGAGCTGTTTTTT CASSPEAGSGELFF
14 TRBJ2-7 - - TRBV29-1 TGCAGCGTTGAAAGACCAGGGAGCTCCTACGAGCAGTACTTC CSVERPGSSYEQYF
14 TRBJ1-5 few - TRBV27 TGTGCCAGCAGTTTCGGGGCGGAGAATCAGCCCCAGCATTTT CASSFGAENQPQHF
14 TRBJ2-5 - TRBD2 TRBV19 TGTGCCAGTAGAGAGCGGGGGGAAGAAGAGACCCAGTACTTC CASRERGEEETQYF
14 TRBJ2-3 - - TRBV29-1 TGCAGCGTTGAAGACTGGAAGGAAGCAGATACGCAGTATTTT CSVEDWKEADTQYF
16 TRBJ1-5 - - TRBV28 TGTGCCAGCAGTACCTATCATTCGGGCAGCAATCAGCCCCAGCATTTT CASSTYHSGSNQPQHF
16 TRBJ2-3 many TRBD2 TRBV6-1 TGTGCCAGCAGTCAAGGACTAGCGGGAGACACAGATACGCAGTATTTT CASSQGLAGDTDTQYF
17 TRBJ2-5 many TRBD2 TRBV2 TGTGCCAGCAGTGAGGCTTCGAGCGGGGGGGCTTCCGAGACCCAGTACTTC CASSEASSGGASETQYF
15 TRBJ2-2 - - TRBV6-6 TGTGCCAGCAGCTACAGACACGCGAACACCGGGGAGCTGTTTTTT CASSYRHANTGELFF
12 TRBJ2-2 few - TRBV12-3/TRBV12-4 TGTGCCAGCAGTCAGCCGGGATTAGAGCTGTTTTTT CASSQPGLELFF
12 TRBJ1-1 - - TRBV19 TGTGCCAGTAGACACAGCAACACTGAAGCTTTCTTT CASRHSNTEAFF
16 TRBJ2-7 - TRBD1 TRBV20-1 TGCAGTGCTAGGCCCCGGGACAGGGGAAACTCCTACGAGCAGTACTTC CSARPRDRGNSYEQYF
14 TRBJ2-3 few - TRBV5-1 TGCGCCAGCAGCCCGGAATTAGACGGAGATACGCAGTATTTT CASSPELDGDTQYF
15 TRBJ2-2 few - TRBV28 TGTGCCAGCAGTTTTTGGCAGGGTCAGTCCGGGGAGCTGTTTTTT CASSFWQGQSGELFF
17 TRBJ2-7 few TRBD1 TRBV7-8 TGTGCCAGCAGCTTAGGCCACCGGGACAGGGAGCGGTACGAGCAGTACTTC CASSLGHRDRERYEQYF
19 TRBJ2-3 few TRBD2 TRBV20-1 TGCAGTGCGGCTGGTTCGACTAGCGGGGGGGCCCGCCCCACAGATACGCAGTATTTT CSAAGSTSGGARPTDTQYF
13 TRBJ2-7 many - TRBV7-9 TGTGCCAGCAGCCCACCGGACAGATACGAGCAGTACTTC CASSPPDRYEQYF
12 TRBJ2-1 many - TRBV29-1 TGCAGCGTTGAACAAGGTAGTGATGAGCAGTTCTTC CSVEQGSDEQFF
15 TRBJ1-1 few - TRBV11-2 TGTGCCAGCAGCTTAGCGGTAGGCTTGAACACTGAAGCTTTCTTT CASSLAVGLNTEAFF
13 TRBJ2-3 - - TRBV2 TGTGCCAGCAGTGAAGCGGTCACAGATACGCAGTATTTT CASSEAVTDTQYF
11 TRBJ2-3 - - TRBV29-1 TGCAGCGTCCCTTCAATTGATACGCAGTATTTT CSVPSIDTQYF
17 TRBJ2-5 - - TRBV20-1 TGCAGTGCTAGAGATTTTAAACGACTAGCAGGGGGGGAGACCCAGTACTTC CSARDFKRLAGGETQYF
12 TRBJ1-1 medium-sized - TRBV7-9 TGTGCCAGCAGCCCTGCAATGGTTGAAGCTTTCTTT CASSPAMVEAFF
14 TRBJ2-1 - TRBD1 TRBV29-1 TGCAGCGTTATAACGGGACAGGGGAAGAATGAGCAGTTCTTC CSVITGQGKNEQFF
14 TRBJ2-1 - TRBD2 TRBV12-3/TRBV12-4 TGTGCCAGCAGCACTAGCGGGGGCTACAATGAGCAGTTCTTC CASSTSGGYNEQFF
18 TRBJ1-1 many TRBD1 TRBV7-3 TGTGCCAGCAGCTCAAAGACTCCGGGACAGGGTGTTTCCACTGAAGCTTTCTTT CASSSKTPGQGVSTEAFF
13 TRBJ2-7 few TRBD1 TRBV14 TGTGCCAGCGCTAGACAGGGGTACTACGAGCAGTACTTC CASARQGYYEQYF
17 TRBJ2-5 few TRBD2 TRBV7-9 TGTGCCAGCAGCCCCGGACCGGGACTAGCGGACCAAGAGACCCAGTACTTC CASSPGPGLADQETQYF
13 TRBJ1-2 few - TRBV28 TGTGCCAGCAGCCGTGGAAGACACTATGGCTACACCTTC CASSRGRHYGYTF
15 TRBJ1-1 few TRBD1 TRBV13 TGTGCCAGCAGCGACTGGGACAGGGGGTACACTGAAGCTTTCTTT CASSDWDRGYTEAFF
15 TRBJ2-3 many TRBD2 TRBV4-2 TGTGCCAGCAGCCAAGGGACTAGCGGGGATGATACGCAGTATTTT CASSQGTSGDDTQYF
14 TRBJ2-1 many TRBD1 TRBV7-9 TGTGCCAGCAGCCGGACAGGGGCCTACAATGAGCAGTTCTTC CASSRTGAYNEQFF